This entry features one T cell receptor beta chain sequence. This clone is a singleton in its sample. Its antigen is currently not known. Base-call qualities are not available, and no considerably larger clone is one nucleotide away. Each collaborating institution followed its own protocols to collect whole blood in K2EDTA tubes. Collaborator samples were shipped for TCRbeta analysis as frozen whole blood, isolated PBMCs, or DNA extracted from either sample type. These data originate in a study of blood T cell repertoires in COVID-19 (dated by TCRdb to about 2020). About the investigation overall: Samples from collaborators originated in the United States, Italy and Spain and spanned both the acute and convalescent phases of COVID-19. Where available, HLA class I and class II types were obtained from metadata supplied by the sample provider rather than from assay-based typing. The samples were drawn from two sources: the first 160 participants of the ongoing ImmuneRACE study, and 1,000 to 1,500 subjects contributed by 6 global collaborators. The repertoires were made available in a free public database intended to serve as a resource for research on the immune response to SARS-CoV-2. The dataset comprised deeply sampled blood TCRbeta repertoires from subjects exposed to, actively infected with, or recovered from COVID-19. The sample metadata nearly always contained a de-identified subject ID, COVID-19 status, age in years and sex. The material from the prospective study consisted of cDNA or gDNA derived from T cells, B-cell-depleted T cells, or PBMCs. What the work shows at the level of the full study, not this receptor alone: How much clinical and demographic metadata was included differed by source and by participant, and the metadata was provided uncurated.

TCRbeta CDR3 regions were amplified from genomic DNA using the immunoSEQ Assay, a bias-controlled multiplex PCR. Per the original workflow: Within the assay, amplification of reference gene primers was used to estimate how many nucleated cells each sample contained. To quantify the absolute abundance of each unique TCRbeta CDR3 rearrangement, sequence reads were collapsed and filtered. For each sample, productive Simpson clonality was calculated by taking the square root of Simpson's diversity index across productive rearrangements. TCRdb stores this immuneACCESS table with in-frame sequences only. Part of the clones is absent; in the studies checked, under half of the shortfall reflects unresolved V genes, and no reason is known for the rest. For V, J and clone size, that table is used; D and trimming come from the DNA. In all, the sample holds approximately 70,000 clones, and 88% of those were seen once. The ten largest clonotypes hold approximately 19% of the sample.

This receptor was taken from a human donor in a cohort sampled during active COVID-19. The sequencing sample was made of peripheral blood.

The encoded CDR3 is CASSPRGAGRGDTQYF. The bases read TGTGCCAGCAGCCCGAGGGGAGCGGGACGGGGAGATACGCAGTATTTT. The sequence joins TRBV11-2 to TRBJ2-3; a stretch of 7 junction bases matches TRBD2. The germline V gene yields SGHAT for CDR1 and FQNNGV for CDR2. V is trimmed back by 5 bases and J by 5 bases, and the junction contains 13 bases that no gene match accounts for. The CDR3 covers 16 residues, taking in both the cysteine and the phenylalanine. Of the read, only the CDR3 DNA is kept; its 48 bases are in frame from base 1.